The clone carrying this T cell receptor beta chain came up a few times. This sample was taken from a study of shared T cell receptors in the human thymus. The protocol was immunoSEQ multiplex PCR, while the TCRdb copy is restricted to in-frame clones and leaves out a portion. The repertoire holds around 730,000 clones, 80% to 90% seen once, with over 0.008% in the top ten. V was clipped by 8 bases and J by 4 bases, with 9 bases between them. Per germline, CDR1 MNHNS and CDR2 SASEGT. The CDR3 totals 11 residues. The sample was also linked to a second study, of human thymus T cells. From that report: Corrective cardiac operations yielded the resected thymus tissue. Highly overlapping thymic repertoires among unrelated individuals were reported in related research.

This clonotype originated in a girl less than two years old with a congenital heart defect. This rearrangement joins TRBV6-1 to TRBJ2-7, with D perhaps TRBD2 (6 bases). Input material: thymocytes. The CDR3 nucleotides read TGTGCCAGCTGCCGGGAGTACGAGCAGTACTTC. Amino acids: CASCREYEQYF.